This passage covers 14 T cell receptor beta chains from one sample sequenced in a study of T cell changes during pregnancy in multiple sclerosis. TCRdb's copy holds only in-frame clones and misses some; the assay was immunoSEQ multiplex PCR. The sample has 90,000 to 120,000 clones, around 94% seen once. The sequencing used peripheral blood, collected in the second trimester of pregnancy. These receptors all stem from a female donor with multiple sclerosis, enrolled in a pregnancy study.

The CDR3 reads CASSIDQRGQNTEAFF. DNA of the CDR3: TGTGCCAGTAGTATAGATCAAAGGGGGCAGAACACTGAAGCTTTCTTT. V gene TRBV19 combines with J gene TRBJ1-1, with 7 bases matching TRBD1. J lost 1 base, V lost 0 bases, and 5 bases had no gene match. Germline V gene data show CDR1 as LNHDA and CDR2 as SQIVND (reference sequence). The CDR3 is 16 amino acids.

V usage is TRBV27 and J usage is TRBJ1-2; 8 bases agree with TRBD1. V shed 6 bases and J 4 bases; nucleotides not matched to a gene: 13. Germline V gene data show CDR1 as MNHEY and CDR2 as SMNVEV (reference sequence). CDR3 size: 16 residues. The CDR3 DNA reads TGTGCCAGCAGCCTAACGTCAAGACAGGGGTTCTATGGCTACACCTTC. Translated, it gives CASSLTSRQGFYGYTF.

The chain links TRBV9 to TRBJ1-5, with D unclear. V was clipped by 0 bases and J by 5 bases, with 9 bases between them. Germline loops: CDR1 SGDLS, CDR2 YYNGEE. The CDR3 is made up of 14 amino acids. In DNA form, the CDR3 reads TGTGCCAGCAGCGTAGCGGGTTCTGATCAGCCCCAGCATTTT. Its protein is CASSVAGSDQPQHF. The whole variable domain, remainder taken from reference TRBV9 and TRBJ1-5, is DSGVTQTPKHLITATGQRVTLRCSPRSGDLSVYWYQQSLDQGLQFLIQYYNGEERAKGNILERFSAQQFPDLHSELNLSSLELGDSALYFCASSVAGSDQPQHFGDGTRLSIL.

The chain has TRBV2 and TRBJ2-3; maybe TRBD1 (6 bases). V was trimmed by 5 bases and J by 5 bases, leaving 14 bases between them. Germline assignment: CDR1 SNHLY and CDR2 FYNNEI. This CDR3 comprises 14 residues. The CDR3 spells CASSRDTGKDTQYF. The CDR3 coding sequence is TGTGCCAGCAGTAGGGATACAGGGAAAGATACGCAGTATTTT.

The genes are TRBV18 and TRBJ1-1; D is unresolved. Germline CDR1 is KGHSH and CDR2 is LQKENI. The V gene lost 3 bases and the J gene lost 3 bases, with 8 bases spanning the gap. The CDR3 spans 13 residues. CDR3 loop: CASSPLGDTEAFF. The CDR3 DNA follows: TGTGCCAGCTCACCCTTAGGAGACACTGAAGCTTTCTTT.

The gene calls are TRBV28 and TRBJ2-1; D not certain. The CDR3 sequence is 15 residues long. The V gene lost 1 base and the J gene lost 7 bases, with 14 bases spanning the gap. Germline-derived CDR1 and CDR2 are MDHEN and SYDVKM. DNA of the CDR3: TGTGCCAGCAGTTTATCGGAGCAGAAGAGGAATGAGCAGTTCTTC. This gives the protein CASSLSEQKRNEQFF.

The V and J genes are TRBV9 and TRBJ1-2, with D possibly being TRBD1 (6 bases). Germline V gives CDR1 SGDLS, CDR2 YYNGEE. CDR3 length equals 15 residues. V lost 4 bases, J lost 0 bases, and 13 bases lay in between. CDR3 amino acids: CASSPRQGPNYGYTF. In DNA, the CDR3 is TGTGCCAGCAGCCCCCGGCAGGGGCCTAACTATGGCTACACCTTC.

The CDR3 DNA reads as TGTGCCAGCAGTTCCATTCCTGGACAGTTCTATAATTCACCCCTCCACTTT. Its translation is CASSSIPGQFYNSPLHF. The chain is built from TRBV28 and TRBJ1-6, with D possibly being TRBD1 (6 bases). V was shortened by 4 bases and J by 3 bases, with 16 bases between the two germline ends. This CDR3 has 17 amino acids. From germline, CDR1 is MDHEN and CDR2 SYDVKM.

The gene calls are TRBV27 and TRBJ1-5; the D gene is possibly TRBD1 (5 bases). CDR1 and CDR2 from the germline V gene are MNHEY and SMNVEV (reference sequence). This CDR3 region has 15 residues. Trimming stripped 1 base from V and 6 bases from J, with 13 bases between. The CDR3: CASSLFAGPGQPQHF. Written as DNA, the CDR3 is TGTGCCAGCAGTTTATTCGCAGGGCCAGGTCAGCCCCAGCATTTT.

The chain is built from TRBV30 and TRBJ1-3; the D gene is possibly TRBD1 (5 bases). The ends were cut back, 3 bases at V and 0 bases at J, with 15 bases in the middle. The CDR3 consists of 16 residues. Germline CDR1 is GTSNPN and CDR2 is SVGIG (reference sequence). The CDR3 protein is CAWSKGDSVSGNTIYF. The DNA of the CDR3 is TGTGCCTGGAGCAAAGGGGACTCCGTCTCTGGAAACACCATATATTTT. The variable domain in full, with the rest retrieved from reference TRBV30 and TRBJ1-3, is SQTIHQWPATLVQPVGSPLSLECTVEGTSNPNLYWYRQAAGRGLQLLFYSVGIGQISSEVPQNLSASRPQDRQFILSSKKLLLSDSGFYLCAWSKGDSVSGNTIYFGEGSWLTVV.

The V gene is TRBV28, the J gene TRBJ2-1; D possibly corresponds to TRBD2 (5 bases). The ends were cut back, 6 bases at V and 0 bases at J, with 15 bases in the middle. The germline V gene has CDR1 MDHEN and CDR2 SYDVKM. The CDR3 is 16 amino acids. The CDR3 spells CASRRVGVSSYNEQFF. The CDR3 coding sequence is TGTGCCAGCAGGCGGGTGGGCGTAAGCTCCTACAATGAGCAGTTCTTC.

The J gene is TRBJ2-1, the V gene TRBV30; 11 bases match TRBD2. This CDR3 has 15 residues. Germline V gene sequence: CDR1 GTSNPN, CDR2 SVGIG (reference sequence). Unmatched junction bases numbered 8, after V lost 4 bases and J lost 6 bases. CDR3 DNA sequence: TGTGCCTGGAATTCTGTGGGACTAGCGGTCAATGAGCAGTTCTTC. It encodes CAWNSVGLAVNEQFF.

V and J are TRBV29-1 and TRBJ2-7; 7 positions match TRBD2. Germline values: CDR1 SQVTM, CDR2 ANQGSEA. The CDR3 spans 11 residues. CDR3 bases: TGCAGGGATGGACTAGTTCGGGAGCAGTACTTC. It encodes CRDGLVREQYF.

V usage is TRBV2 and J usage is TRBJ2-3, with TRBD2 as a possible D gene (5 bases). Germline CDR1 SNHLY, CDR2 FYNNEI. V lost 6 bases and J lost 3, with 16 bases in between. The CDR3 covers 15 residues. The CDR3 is CASRKERVGTDTQYF. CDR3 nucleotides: TGTGCCAGCAGGAAGGAGAGGGTGGGAACAGATACGCAGTATTTT.